The 13 T cell receptor beta chains below come from one sample, sequenced in a study of T cells in Graves' hyperthyroidism and ophthalmopathy. Amplification yielded TCR beta CDR3 regions, with RNA transcripts as the source. Using the HTBI primer set, a first-round RT-PCR was run on the TCR CDR3. TCRdb redid the calling of the multiplex PCR reads with MiXCR, one entry per CDR3 protein. The sample holds fewer than 550,000 distinct CDR3 sequences, 15% to 18% seen once. Sequencing was carried out using blood. Receptors were obtained from a woman between 18 and 29 years old with Graves' hyperthyroidism.

The table lists this clonotype with a count of one. The chain combines TRBV24-1 with TRBJ2-7; TRBD1 might be the D (5 bases). The CDR3 is made up of 16 amino acids. The V end lost 0 bases, the J end lost 8 bases, and 19 bases lay between the germline ends. The germline V gene has CDR1 KGHDR and CDR2 SFDVKD. CDR3 DNA: TGTGCCACCAGTGATTTGACCTATCCCAGGGCTCTGAAGCAGTACTTC. This codes for CATSDLTYPRALKQYF.

In its sample, this clonotype was seen many times. J is TRBJ1-1 and V is TRBV9; D gene uncertain. CDR3 length: 17 residues. Trimming left V 3 bases short and J 0 bases short, with 18 bases between. Germline V gene sequence: CDR1 SGDLS, CDR2 YYNGEE. The CDR3 nucleotides are TGTGCCAGCAGCGCTTCCAGACTCGACGGGATGAACACTGAAGCTTTCTTT. This sequence encodes CASSASRLDGMNTEAFF.

This clonotype was detected only a few times. The chain combines TRBV24-1 with TRBJ2-1; 8 nucleotides line up with TRBD2. Germline CDR1 KGHDR, CDR2 SFDVKD. This CDR3 comprises 22 residues. V lost 1 base to trimming and J lost 10 bases; unmatched junction nucleotides: 29. CDR3 sequence reads: CATSDLKNRAHARGGPFGEQFF. In DNA, the CDR3 is TGTGCCACCAGTGATTTAAAAAACAGGGCCCACGCACGGGGGGGTCCCTTCGGCGAGCAGTTCTTC.

This clonotype was counted at least ten times. The CDR3 reads CASISSLGLYEQFF. In nucleotides, the CDR3 is TGTGCCAGCATTTCTAGCTTGGGCTTGTATGAGCAGTTCTTC. The rearrangement links TRBV6-2 or TRBV6-3 to TRBJ2-1, with D perhaps TRBD2 (5 bases). Trimming removed 7 bases at V and 8 bases at J, with 18 bases between. From germline, CDR1 is MNHEY and CDR2 SVGEGT. The CDR3 consists of 14 residues.

For this clonotype: This may be a read error: a much more frequent sequence differs by one nucleotide. This chain links TRBV3-1 with TRBJ2-1; D remains ambiguous. The CDR3 runs to 13 residues. Germline V gene sequence: CDR1 LGHDT, CDR2 YNNKEL (reference sequence). CDR3 protein: CAGSQVYSAVQFF. The CDR3 DNA reads as TGTGCCGGCAGCCAAGTGTATAGTGCGGTACAGTTCTTC.

This clonotype has a handful of counts. The rearrangement links TRBV18 to TRBJ2-4, with 10 bases that match TRBD1. V shed 5 bases and J 4 bases; nucleotides not matched to a gene: 2. The CDR3 covers 14 residues. Per germline, CDR1 KGHSH and CDR2 LQKENI. The CDR3 sequence is CASSVDRGKNIQYF. In nucleotides, the CDR3 is TGTGCCAGCTCAGTGGACAGGGGGAAAAACATTCAGTACTTC.

This clonotype was seen many times. The CDR3 bases are TGCAGCGTTGAGGGAGGGCCGGCCAAAAACATTCAGTACTTC. As protein: CSVEGGPAKNIQYF. This chain links TRBV29-1 with TRBJ2-4; 7 bases agree with TRBD2. V shed 3 bases, J shed 1 base, and the junction held 3 bases outside the gene matches. CDR3 length: 14 amino acids. Germline V lookup: CDR1 SQVTM, CDR2 ANQGSEA.

This clonotype was counted at least ten times. This chain connects TRBV7-9 to TRBJ1-1, with D uncertain. Germline V CDR1 and CDR2: SEHNR, FQNEAQ (reference sequence). Trimming took 4 bases from V and 8 from J, leaving 11 bases between them. The length of the CDR3 is 12 residues. The CDR3 sequence: CASSSLGSEAFF. CDR3 bases: TGTGCCAGCAGCTCCCTAGGGTCCGAAGCTTTCTTT.

This clonotype came up a few times. V is TRBV19 and J is TRBJ1-5; tentative D call: TRBD1 (5 bases). The CDR3 is made up of 16 amino acids. Trimming shortened V by 0 bases and J by 0 bases, and 9 bases separated the two germline ends. The germline V gene has CDR1 LNHDA and CDR2 SQIVND (reference sequence). This CDR3 reads CASSIDGGTSNQPQHF. The CDR3 DNA reads TGTGCCAGTAGTATAGATGGGGGGACTAGCAATCAGCCCCAGCATTTT.

The sample holds a few counts of this clonotype. The rearrangement links TRBV20-1 to TRBJ1-3; possibly TRBD1 for D (6 bases). V was shortened by 0 bases and J by 4 bases, with 16 bases between the two germline ends. The CDR3 extends over 16 amino acids. Germline V gene lookup returns CDR1 DFQATT and CDR2 SNEGSKA (reference sequence). The CDR3, as DNA: TGCAGTGCTAGAGAGAGGGGGTCGGCAGTCGGAAACACCATATATTTT. Its translation is CSARERGSAVGNTIYF.

The genes are TRBV20-1 and TRBJ2-1; 8 positions match TRBD2. This CDR3 has 15 residues. Germline loops: CDR1 DFQATT, CDR2 SNEGSKA (reference sequence). V shed 4 bases, J shed 1 base, and the junction held 6 bases outside the gene matches. The CDR3 loop is CSATPGLGSYNEQFF. In DNA, the CDR3 is TGCAGTGCTACCCCGGGACTAGGGTCCTACAATGAGCAGTTCTTC.

This clonotype was recorded many times. This chain connects TRBV3-1 to TRBJ1-2; TRBD1 is a possible D gene (5 bases). The CDR3 runs 15 residues. The germline CDR1 and CDR2 sequences are LGHDT and YNNKEL (reference sequence). Trimming cost V 2 bases and J 3 bases, with 13 bases left between them. CDR3 loop: CASSQLGRDYYGYTF. Here the CDR3 DNA reads TGTGCCAGCAGCCAATTAGGCAGGGACTACTATGGCTACACCTTC.

This clonotype has a count of ten or more. The genes are TRBV9 and TRBJ2-3, with 8 bases lining up with TRBD2. The trim removed 3 bases at V and 4 bases at J, leaving 7 bases unmatched. Germline CDR1 is SGDLS and CDR2 is YYNGEE. The CDR3 runs 15 residues. The CDR3 DNA reads TGTGCCAGCAGCGCGGGGGGGCTCGAGGCAGATACGCAGTATTTT. Its protein is CASSAGGLEADTQYF.